This is a list of T cell receptor beta chains from one sample in a study of OX40 agonist ivuxolimab in advanced cancers. The method was immunoSEQ multiplex PCR; TCRdb's version includes in-frame clones alone and lacks a portion of them. Here the sample spans under 20,000 clones, over 75% being singletons. This sample comprised CD4+ or CD8+ T cells sorted from blood, obtained in a trial of the OX40 agonist ivuxolimab. The receptor set was obtained from an adult with an advanced solid tumor such as melanoma, head and neck, liver or kidney cancer. The CDR3 runs from the conserved cysteine through the conserved F or W. The order of the fields is D gene, clone size, J gene, V gene, CDR3 protein, CDR3 DNA. The D gene is left open where the match is weak. Only part of the rows carry a size: once, few, many, or a class if the clone is expanded.

NA NA TRBJ1-2 TRBV20-1 CSVAHSYGYTF TGCAGTGTGGCACACAGCTATGGCTACACCTTC
TRBD2 NA TRBJ2-1 TRBV7-9 CASSLEGTSGSNEQFF TGTGCCAGCAGCTTAGAGGGGACTAGCGGGAGCAATGAGCAGTTCTTC
NA NA TRBJ2-1 TRBV7-3 CASSLAGSSYNEQFF TGTGCCAGCAGCTTAGCAGGTAGCTCCTACAATGAGCAGTTCTTC
NA few TRBJ1-1 TRBV13 CASSLEQGRTEAFF TGTGCCAGCAGCTTAGAGCAGGGTCGTACTGAAGCTTTCTTT
NA NA TRBJ1-5 TRBV18 CASSPTADRNQPQHF TGTGCCAGCTCCCCCACGGCGGACCGCAATCAGCCCCAGCATTTT
NA NA TRBJ2-2 TRBV5-1 CASSLGWASGELFF TGCGCCAGCAGCTTGGGCTGGGCTAGCGGGGAGCTGTTTTTT
TRBD1 once TRBJ2-7 TRBV6-5 CASSYRDRGPYEQYF TGTGCCAGCAGCTACCGGGACAGGGGGCCCTACGAGCAGTACTTC
TRBD1 NA TRBJ2-1 TRBV5-4 CASSQTGSYNEQFF TGTGCCAGCAGCCAGACAGGGTCCTACAATGAGCAGTTCTTC
TRBD2 NA TRBJ2-1 TRBV7-9 CASSLSGSWNNEQFF TGTGCCAGCAGCCTTAGCGGGAGTTGGAACAATGAGCAGTTCTTC
TRBD2 NA TRBJ2-5 TRBV7-6 CASSLEIREGKTQYF TGTGCCAGCAGCTTAGAAATTCGGGAGGGGAAGACCCAGTACTTC
NA NA TRBJ1-6 TRBV29-1 CSAYGTDYNSPLHF TGCAGCGCCTACGGGACGGATTATAATTCACCCCTCCACTTT
NA NA TRBJ2-1 TRBV11-2 CASSLDGLSSYNEQFF TGTGCCAGCAGCTTAGACGGGCTAAGCTCCTACAATGAGCAGTTCTTC
NA NA TRBJ1-3 TRBV11-2 CASSPGRARGNTIYF TGTGCCAGCAGCCCAGGCAGGGCGAGAGGAAACACCATATATTTT
TRBD1 NA TRBJ2-2 TRBV5-4 CASSLVLGQGTGELFF TGTGCCAGCAGCTTGGTTTTAGGACAGGGGACCGGGGAGCTGTTTTTT
NA NA TRBJ2-1 TRBV19 CASSIWTGDLFF TGTGCCAGTAGTATATGGACGGGAGATTTGTTCTTC
NA NA TRBJ2-1 TRBV25-1 CASSDVGGRFF TGTGCCAGCAGCGACGTGGGGGGTAGGTTCTTC
NA few TRBJ2-2 TRBV2 CASRETYANTGELFF TGTGCCAGCAGAGAAACCTACGCCAACACCGGGGAGCTGTTTTTT
NA NA TRBJ2-1 TRBV6-5 CASSPRDEQFF TGTGCCAGCAGCCCTAGGGACGAGCAGTTCTTC
NA NA TRBJ2-1 TRBV9 CASSVDPASSYNEQFF TGTGCCAGCAGCGTAGATCCAGCGAGCTCCTACAATGAGCAGTTCTTC
NA NA TRBJ1-2 TRBV14 CASSQEWAGYTF TGTGCCAGCAGCCAAGAATGGGCTGGCTACACCTTC
NA once TRBJ1-2 TRBV14 CASSQGKGPNYTF TGTGCCAGCAGCCAAGGGAAAGGGCCTAACTACACCTTC
NA NA TRBJ2-5 TRBV5-6 CASSLGRGETQYF TGTGCCAGCAGCTTGGGTAGGGGGGAGACCCAGTACTTC
TRBD1 NA TRBJ2-1 TRBV5-1 CASSPGTGGMDEQFF TGCGCCAGCAGCCCCGGGACAGGGGGCATGGATGAGCAGTTCTTC
TRBD1 once TRBJ2-1 TRBV7-3 CASSLAGTGLGEQFF TGTGCCAGCAGCCTTGCCGGGACAGGGCTCGGTGAGCAGTTCTTC
TRBD1 NA TRBJ1-5 TRBV25-1 CASSGTGTQPQHF TGTGCCAGCAGTGGGACAGGGACGCAGCCCCAGCATTTT
NA few TRBJ2-1 TRBV9 CASSPLGNSYNEQFF TGTGCCAGCAGCCCCCTCGGGAATTCCTACAATGAGCAGTTCTTC
NA few TRBJ1-2 TRBV27 CASSLSERGPYGYTF TGTGCCAGCAGTTTATCTGAGCGGGGACCCTATGGCTACACCTTC
TRBD2 once TRBJ2-2 TRBV7-8 CASSLRAGVSAGELFF TGTGCCAGCAGCTTAAGGGCGGGAGTGTCAGCCGGGGAGCTGTTTTTT
NA few TRBJ2-6 TRBV14 CASSQKQGLSSGANVLTF TGTGCCAGCAGCCAAAAACAGGGATTAAGCTCCGGGGCCAACGTCCTGACTTTC
NA few TRBJ1-1 TRBV30 CAWSVQANTEAFF TGTGCCTGGAGTGTACAGGCGAACACTGAAGCTTTCTTT
TRBD2 NA TRBJ2-3 TRBV28 CASRLAGVGNTDTQYF TGTGCCAGTCGGCTAGCGGGAGTTGGGAACACAGATACGCAGTATTTT
TRBD1 NA TRBJ1-2 TRBV19 CASSIGTAAGNYGYTF TGTGCCAGTAGTATCGGGACAGCGGCTGGGAACTATGGCTACACCTTC
TRBD2 few TRBJ2-7 TRBV7-3 CASSLTPGGFGEQYF TGTGCCAGCAGCTTAACGCCGGGGGGGTTCGGCGAGCAGTACTTC
TRBD1 NA TRBJ1-2 TRBV5-6 CASSYKPGQGALGYTF TGTGCCAGCAGCTACAAGCCGGGACAGGGGGCGCTTGGCTACACCTTC
TRBD1 NA TRBJ1-5 TRBV28 CASRRTGSQPQHF TGTGCCAGCAGGCGGACAGGTTCTCAGCCCCAGCATTTT
NA NA TRBJ1-6 TRBV11-3 CASSTRTDSPLHF TGTGCCAGCAGCACCCGCACTGACTCACCCCTCCACTTT
NA NA TRBJ1-3 TRBV7-9 CASSPRNSGNTIYF TGTGCCAGCAGCCCCCGGAACTCTGGAAACACCATATATTTT
NA once TRBJ2-2 TRBV29-1 CSVPSTNTGELFF TGCAGCGTTCCATCTACCAACACCGGGGAGCTGTTTTTT
NA few TRBJ1-2 TRBV30 CASLEFYGYTF TGTGCCTCCCTAGAATTCTATGGCTACACCTTC
NA NA TRBJ2-7 TRBV30 CAWSTGYEQYF TGTGCCTGGAGTACAGGGTACGAGCAGTACTTC
TRBD2 NA TRBJ2-5 TRBV10-3 CAISESRASGSSETQYF TGTGCCATCAGTGAGTCGAGGGCTAGCGGGAGCTCGGAGACCCAGTACTTC
NA NA TRBJ2-1 TRBV9 CASTKRGTGINEQFF TGTGCCAGCACCAAGAGGGGTACAGGGATTAATGAGCAGTTCTTC
NA NA TRBJ1-6 TRBV7-9 CASSPPGFNNSPLHF TGTGCCAGCAGCCCCCCAGGGTTTAATAATTCACCCCTCCACTTT
TRBD2 NA TRBJ2-7 TRBV18 CASRSGGSSYEQYF TGTGCCAGCCGATCGGGAGGGAGCTCCTACGAGCAGTACTTC
NA few TRBJ1-4 TRBV29-1 CSVVVGSRHEKLFF TGCAGCGTTGTGGTGGGTTCGCGGCATGAAAAACTGTTTTTT